This T cell receptor beta chain was recorded in a study of cytomegalovirus exposure and HLA in healthy donors. The CDR3 covers 14 residues. Germline CDR1 reads MGHDK; CDR2 reads SYGVNS. The V gene lost 4 bases and the J gene lost 4 bases, with 11 bases spanning the gap. Study-wide findings and caveats: Across HLA loci, a later analysis found differing TCR association rates, with DRB1 most and HLA-C fewest.

A note on this clone: Its cognate antigen is unknown.

Primers: 60 Vbeta forward and 13 Jbeta reverse. Sequenced by immunoSEQ multiplex PCR; TCRdb stores in-frame clones only, minus some. In the table there are about 190,000 clones, roughly four fifths of which are singletons. The clonotype comes from a woman younger than 45 in good health and CMV-seropositive. The chain links TRBV25-1 to TRBJ1-3; D call uncertain. Sequenced sample: PBMCs. CDR3 sequence (DNA): TGTGCCAGCAGTGTTAGGGAGGACGGAAACACCATATATTTT. It encodes CASSVREDGNTIYF.